The 23 T cell receptor beta chains reported below all come from one sample, sequenced in a study of blood T cell repertoires in COVID-19. The repertoire was sequenced with immunoSEQ multiplex PCR; TCRdb's copy has only in-frame clones and lacks some. The table has 150,000 or so clones, 70% to 90% seen once. Material for sequencing was peripheral blood. These receptors came from a woman between 55 and 75 years old with acute or convalescent COVID-19.

The rearrangement links TRBV5-4 to TRBJ2-7; 7 positions match TRBD1. The germline gives CDR1 SGHNT, CDR2 YYREEE (reference sequence). The trim removed 4 bases at V and 0 bases at J, leaving 7 bases unmatched. The CDR3 loop spans 15 amino acids. CDR3 region: CASSPRTGASYEQYF. The CDR3 DNA reads as TGTGCCAGCAGCCCGCGGACAGGAGCCTCCTACGAGCAGTACTTC.

V usage is TRBV30 and J usage is TRBJ1-1; no definite D call. The CDR3 covers 13 residues. Per germline, CDR1 GTSNPN and CDR2 SVGIG (reference sequence). V was cut by 4 bases and J by 1 base, with 10 bases left in between. The chain's CDR3 is CAWITRQNTEAFF. The CDR3 DNA reads TGTGCCTGGATTACACGCCAGAACACTGAAGCTTTCTTT.

The rearrangement joins TRBV14 to TRBJ1-1; D call uncertain. The CDR3 extends over 14 amino acids. Germline lookup yields CDR1 SGHDN and CDR2 FVKESK. Trimming took off 1 base at V and 4 bases at J, with 10 bases between the two ends. The CDR3 DNA reads as TGTGCCAGCAGCCAAGTTGCAGGCCCCACTGAAGCTTTCTTT. Translated: CASSQVAGPTEAFF.

CDR3 region: CARPESVGARNTIYF. The DNA of the CDR3 is TGCGCCAGACCGGAGAGTGTAGGGGCGCGGAACACCATATATTTT. This chain uses TRBV23-1 with TRBJ1-3, with a tentative D call TRBD1 (5 bases). TRBV23-1 is flagged as an ORF with uncertain function. Trimming removed 9 bases from V and 7 bases from J, with 22 bases in between. The CDR3 is 15 residues long.

This chain uses TRBV9 with TRBJ2-7; D gene uncertain. CDR1 SGDLS and CDR2 YYNGEE come from the germline V gene. CDR3 length: 14 amino acids. V was shortened by 1 base and J by 0 bases, with 8 bases between the two germline ends. This CDR3 reads CASSVFGSSYEQYF. The CDR3, as DNA: TGTGCCAGCAGCGTATTTGGTAGCTCCTACGAGCAGTACTTC.

The chain links TRBV24-1 to TRBJ2-3, with 8 bases lining up with TRBD2. The germline gives CDR1 KGHDR, CDR2 SFDVKD. This CDR3 is 16 amino acids long. The V and J ends lost 3 bases and 1 base, in that order; junction bases with no gene match: 5. The CDR3 DNA sequence: TGTGCCACCAGTGATCCCGGACTAGCTGGCACAGATACGCAGTATTTT. Protein product: CATSDPGLAGTDTQYF.

V usage is TRBV6-7 and J usage is TRBJ1-6; a weak D match, TRBD1 (6 bases). TRBV6-7 is assigned to the ORF class and has an uncertain function. Trimming cost V 2 bases and J 4 bases, with 21 bases left between them. This CDR3 region has 19 residues. CDR3 residues: CASSYRDISRTRYNSPLHF. The CDR3 region has the DNA TGTGCCAGCAGTTACCGGGACATATCCAGAACGAGGTATAATTCACCCCTCCACTTT.

The CDR3 is CASMGKRTNEQYF. In DNA form, the CDR3 reads TGTGCCAGCATGGGGAAGCGGACGAACGAGCAGTACTTC. The chain links TRBV3-1 (or the pseudogene TRBV3-2) to TRBJ2-7; D possibly corresponds to TRBD2 (5 bases). This CDR3 has 13 residues. Germline assignment: CDR1 LGHDT and CDR2 YNNKEL (reference sequence). V dropped 7 bases and J dropped 5 bases, with 15 bases sitting between them.

This sequence joins TRBV30 and TRBJ1-2; unclear D gene. V was shortened by 0 bases and J by 8 bases, with 10 bases between the two germline ends. CDR1 GTSNPN and CDR2 SVGIG come from the germline V gene (reference sequence). The CDR3 is made up of 12 amino acids. Written as DNA, the CDR3 is TGTGCCTGGAGTGTTACCGGGTTCGGCTACACCTTC. The encoded protein is CAWSVTGFGYTF.

V and J are TRBV15 and TRBJ1-2; D is perhaps TRBD1 (6 bases). Germline lookup yields CDR1 LNHNV and CDR2 YYDKDF (reference sequence). Trimming pared 9 bases from V and 7 bases from J, leaving 21 bases between. This CDR3 contains 14 residues. The CDR3 bases are TGTGCCACGCAACCGTCGCGGGTCAGGGGTGGCTACACCTTC. Amino acid sequence: CATQPSRVRGGYTF.

The rearrangement links TRBV28 to TRBJ1-2, with 8 bases lining up with TRBD1. CDR3 length equals 15 residues. V lost 7 bases and J lost 8; bases outside the gene matches: 15. Germline V CDR1 and CDR2: MDHEN, SYDVKM. The CDR3 coding sequence is TGTGCCAGCAACCTACCGGGACAGGCGATCGACGGCTACACCTTC. Translated: CASNLPGQAIDGYTF.

The gene calls are TRBV4-1 and TRBJ2-4; no clear D. Germline CDR1 reads MGHRA; CDR2 reads YSYEKL. V lost 1 base, J lost 7 bases, and 8 bases lay in between. The CDR3 runs to 13 residues. The CDR3 DNA sequence: TGCGCCAGCAGCCAAGTTCCGGTGAACATTCAGTACTTC. It specifies CASSQVPVNIQYF.

Concerning this clone: Within the sample, other DNA sequences also encode this same CDR3. The chain combines TRBV28 with TRBJ1-1, with D perhaps matching TRBD1 (5 bases). CDR1 and CDR2 from the germline V gene are MDHEN and SYDVKM. The CDR3 extends over 13 amino acids. Trimming pared 4 bases from V and 1 base from J, leaving 7 bases between. CDR3: CASSSGQNTEAFF. CDR3 bases: TGTGCCAGCAGTTCAGGACAGAACACTGAAGCTTTCTTT.

This chain links TRBV5-1 with TRBJ1-2, with 8 bases identical to TRBD1. Looked up from germline, CDR1 is SGHRS and CDR2 is YFSETQ. Trimming removed 4 bases from V and 5 bases from J; junction bases left unmatched: 4. The CDR3 contains 13 residues. The CDR3 loop is CASSQTGGYGYTF. The CDR3 DNA follows: TGCGCCAGCAGCCAAACAGGGGGTTATGGCTACACCTTC.

This clone was seen a handful of times. The chain carries TRBV5-1 and TRBJ1-2; D is possibly TRBD1 (6 bases). Germline-derived CDR1 and CDR2 are SGHRS and YFSETQ. The CDR3 has 18 residues. V dropped 4 bases and J dropped 0 bases, with 22 bases sitting between them. DNA of the CDR3: TGCGCCAGCAGCGGAGGCGTTAAGGACAGCCTTACTAACTATGGCTACACCTTC. Its translation: CASSGGVKDSLTNYGYTF. Combining the CDR3 with reference TRBV5-1 and TRBJ1-2 gives the whole variable domain KAGVTQTPRYLIKTRGQQVTLSCSPISGHRSVSWYQQTPGQGLQFLFEYFSETQRNKGNFPGRFSGRQFSNSRSEMNVSTLELGDSALYLCASSGGVKDSLTNYGYTFGSGTRLTVV.

The V and J genes are TRBV5-1 and TRBJ2-7; 8 bases are a match to TRBD1. The CDR3 length is 15 residues. The germline V gene has CDR1 SGHRS and CDR2 YFSETQ. The ends lost 4 bases at V and 3 bases at J; junction bases unmatched: 9. The DNA of the CDR3 is TGCGCCAGCAGCCTGACAGGGGCCGGACTCTACGAGCAGTACTTC. Protein: CASSLTGAGLYEQYF. The full variable domain, rest sourced from reference TRBV5-1 and TRBJ2-7, is KAGVTQTPRYLIKTRGQQVTLSCSPISGHRSVSWYQQTPGQGLQFLFEYFSETQRNKGNFPGRFSGRQFSNSRSEMNVSTLELGDSALYLCASSLTGAGLYEQYFGPGTRLTVT.

This rearrangement joins TRBV6-4 to TRBJ2-2; 10 bases line up with TRBD1. This CDR3 has 14 amino acids. Per the germline V gene, CDR1 is MRHNA and CDR2 is SNTAGT. Trimming took 4 bases from V and 6 from J; bases not matched to a gene: 2. DNA of the CDR3: TGTGCCAGCAGTGGGGACAGGGGTTCCGGGGAGCTGTTTTTT. Translating it yields CASSGDRGSGELFF.

The chain carries TRBV24-1 and TRBJ2-1; no definite D call. CDR3 length: 14 residues. With 3 bases removed from V and 7 bases from J, the gap between germline ends came to 12 bases. Per germline, CDR1 KGHDR and CDR2 SFDVKD. The CDR3 spells CATSDPRFSNEQFF. CDR3 coding DNA: TGTGCCACCAGTGATCCTAGGTTTAGTAATGAGCAGTTCTTC.

J is TRBJ1-4 and V is TRBV6-5; 8 positions match TRBD1. Trimming cost V 2 bases and J 5 bases; bases outside gene matches: 1. The CDR3 spans 14 residues. CDR1 and CDR2 (germline): MNHEY, SVGAGI. CDR3 bases: TGTGCCAGCAGTTACCGACAGGGGAATGAAAAACTGTTTTTT. It encodes CASSYRQGNEKLFF.

This clone came up once. The chain uses TRBV9 and TRBJ2-3; possibly TRBD1 for D (6 bases). This CDR3 is 16 amino acids long. Germline V gives CDR1 SGDLS, CDR2 YYNGEE. Trimming took 2 bases from V and 0 from J, leaving 13 bases between them. The CDR3 reads CASSVGARASTDTQYF. The DNA for the CDR3 is TGTGCCAGCAGCGTGGGGGCCCGGGCTAGCACAGATACGCAGTATTTT.

V gene TRBV11-2 combines with J gene TRBJ2-5, with D maybe TRBD2 (6 bases). The CDR3 is 15 residues long. Trimming removed 0 bases at V and 3 bases at J, with 11 bases between. CDR1 and CDR2 (germline): SGHAT, FQNNGV. CDR3 nucleotides: TGTGCCAGCAGCTTAGATGGGGGGTCAAAAGAGACCCAGTACTTC. This gives the protein CASSLDGGSKETQYF.

This rearrangement joins TRBV11-1 to TRBJ2-2; the match to TRBD2 covers 8 bases. Germline V CDR1 and CDR2: SGHAT, FQDESV (reference sequence). The trim removed 2 bases at V and 4 bases at J, leaving 6 bases unmatched. There are 16 residues in the CDR3. CDR3 coding DNA: TGTGCCAGCAGCTTAAACCGGGGGGGCCGCACCGGGGAGCTGTTTTTT. Its translation is CASSLNRGGRTGELFF.

This clone was counted once. The CDR3, as DNA: TGTGCCAGCAGCTTGAGCAACCGAGCGCTAGATGAGCAGTTCTTC. It specifies CASSLSNRALDEQFF. V is TRBV5-4 and J is TRBJ2-1; no reliable D call. CDR3 length equals 15 residues. Trimming took off 1 base at V and 8 bases at J, with 16 bases between the two ends. From germline, CDR1 is SGHNT and CDR2 YYREEE (reference sequence).